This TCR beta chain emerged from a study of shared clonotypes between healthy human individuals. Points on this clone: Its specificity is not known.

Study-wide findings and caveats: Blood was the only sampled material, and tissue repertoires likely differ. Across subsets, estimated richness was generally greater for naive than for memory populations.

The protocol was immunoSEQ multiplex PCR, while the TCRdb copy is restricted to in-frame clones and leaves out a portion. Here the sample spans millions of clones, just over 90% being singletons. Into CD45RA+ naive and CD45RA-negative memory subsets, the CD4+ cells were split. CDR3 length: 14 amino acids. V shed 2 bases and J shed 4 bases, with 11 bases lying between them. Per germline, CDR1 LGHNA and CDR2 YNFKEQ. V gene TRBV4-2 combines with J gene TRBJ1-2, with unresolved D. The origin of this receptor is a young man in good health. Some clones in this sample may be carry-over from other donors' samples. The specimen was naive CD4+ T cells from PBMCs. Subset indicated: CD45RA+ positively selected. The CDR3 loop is CASSQPGNLYGYTF. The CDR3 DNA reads TGTGCCAGCAGCCAACCCGGGAATCTCTATGGCTACACCTTC.